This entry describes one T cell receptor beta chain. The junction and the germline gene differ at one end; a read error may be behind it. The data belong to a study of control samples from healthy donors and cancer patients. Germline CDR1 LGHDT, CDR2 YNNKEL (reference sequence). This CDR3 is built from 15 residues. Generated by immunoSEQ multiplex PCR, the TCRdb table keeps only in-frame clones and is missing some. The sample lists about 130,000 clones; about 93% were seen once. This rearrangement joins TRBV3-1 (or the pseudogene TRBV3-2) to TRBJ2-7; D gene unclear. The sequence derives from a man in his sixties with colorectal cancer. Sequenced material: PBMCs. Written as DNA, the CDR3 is TGTGCCCGCAGCCAAGACACGACTCCCTCCTACGAGCAGTACTTC. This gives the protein CARSQDTTPSYEQYF.